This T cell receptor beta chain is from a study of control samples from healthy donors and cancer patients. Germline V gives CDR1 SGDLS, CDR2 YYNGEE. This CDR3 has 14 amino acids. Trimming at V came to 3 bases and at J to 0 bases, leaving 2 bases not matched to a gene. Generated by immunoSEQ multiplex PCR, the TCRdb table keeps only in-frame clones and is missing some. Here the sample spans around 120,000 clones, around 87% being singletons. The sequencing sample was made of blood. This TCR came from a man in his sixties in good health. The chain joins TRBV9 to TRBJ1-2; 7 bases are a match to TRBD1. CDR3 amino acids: CASSAGGANYGYTF. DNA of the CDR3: TGTGCCAGCAGCGCAGGGGGAGCTAACTATGGCTACACCTTC. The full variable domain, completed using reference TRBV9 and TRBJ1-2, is DSGVTQTPKHLITATGQRVTLRCSPRSGDLSVYWYQQSLDQGLQFLIQYYNGEERAKGNILERFSAQQFPDLHSELNLSSLELGDSALYFCASSAGGANYGYTFGSGTRLTVV.